One and the same sample provided the 19 T cell receptor beta chains below, sequenced in a study of cytomegalovirus exposure and HLA in healthy donors. The PCR had 60 Vbeta and 13 Jbeta primers. The repertoire was sequenced with immunoSEQ multiplex PCR; TCRdb's copy has only in-frame clones and lacks some. The table shows some 98,000 clones, with about 81% occurring only once. The sequenced sample consisted of PBMCs. The receptors originated from a man aged 35 to 55 in good health and CMV-seronegative.

The chain combines TRBV2 with TRBJ2-1; no firm D call. Germline CDR1 and CDR2: SNHLY and FYNNEI. The CDR3 has 13 amino acids. The V and J ends lost 1 base and 4 bases respectively, with 5 bases between them. The CDR3 here is CASSEGAYNEQFF. The CDR3 DNA sequence: TGTGCCAGCAGTGAAGGAGCGTACAATGAGCAGTTCTTC.

This rearrangement joins TRBV11-2 to TRBJ1-4, with unresolved D. This CDR3 contains 14 residues. Per germline, CDR1 SGHAT and CDR2 FQNNGV. V was cut by 2 bases and J by 10 bases, with 14 bases left in between. This chain's CDR3 is CASSLSRQYGKLFF. The CDR3 region has the DNA TGTGCCAGCAGCTTATCCAGACAATATGGAAAACTGTTTTTT.

The chain has TRBV4-1 and TRBJ2-5; D unresolved. V was cut by 1 base and J by 2 bases, with 11 bases left in between. Germline V lookup: CDR1 MGHRA, CDR2 YSYEKL. This CDR3 has 15 amino acids. The CDR3 DNA is TGCGCCAGCAGCCAAGCGGCGGTACCTCAAGAGACCCAGTACTTC. This translates into CASSQAAVPQETQYF.

CDR3 in DNA: TGTGCCAGCAGCTTAGGACCACAGGCGGCCAAAAACATTCAGTACTTC. Translating it yields CASSLGPQAAKNIQYF. The V call is TRBV7-2, the J call TRBJ2-4; a weak D match, TRBD1 (5 bases). V was trimmed by 1 base and J by 1 base, leaving 11 bases between them. CDR1 is SGHTA, CDR2 FQGNSA, per germline. CDR3 size: 16 residues.

The chain employs TRBV19 and TRBJ2-7; 7 nucleotides align to TRBD2. CDR1 and CDR2 (germline): LNHDA, SQIVND (reference sequence). With 1 base clipped from V and 5 bases from J, the junction kept 17 bases outside the gene matches. CDR3 length: 18 residues. CDR3 nucleotides: TGTGCCAGTAGTATAGCGGTTGGGGGGGACCCAGCCTTGGACGAGCAGTACTTC. Its translation is CASSIAVGGDPALDEQYF.

The J gene is TRBJ2-1, the V gene TRBV5-1; 9 positions agree with TRBD1. Germline CDR1 SGHRS, CDR2 YFSETQ. The length of the CDR3 is 15 residues. The trim removed 4 bases at V and 8 bases at J, leaving 10 bases unmatched. For the CDR3, the DNA is TGCGCCAGCAGCGTGGGACAGGGTATTAGGGATGAGCAGTTCTTC. This sequence encodes CASSVGQGIRDEQFF. Drawing the rest from reference TRBV5-1 and TRBJ2-1, the complete variable domain is KAGVTQTPRYLIKTRGQQVTLSCSPISGHRSVSWYQQTPGQGLQFLFEYFSETQRNKGNFPGRFSGRQFSNSRSEMNVSTLELGDSALYLCASSVGQGIRDEQFFGPGTRLTVL.

This rearrangement joins TRBV28 to TRBJ2-7; 12 bases match TRBD1. The CDR3 totals 14 residues. J gave up 7 bases and V 5 bases, and 6 bases lay outside the gene matches. The germline gives CDR1 MDHEN, CDR2 SYDVKM. The CDR3 DNA follows: TGTGCCAGCAGTGGACGGGACAGGGGGCATGAGCAGTACTTC. Translating it yields CASSGRDRGHEQYF.

This clone turned up a few times. The chain has TRBV25-1 and TRBJ1-2, with D maybe TRBD1 (6 bases). Germline CDR1 and CDR2: MGHDK and SYGVNS. Between the trimmed V and J ends, which lost 2 bases and 4 bases, there was a span of 8 bases. The CDR3 loop spans 13 amino acids. CDR3 in DNA: TGTGCCAGCAGTGAACACAGGGCCTATGGCTACACCTTC. It yields the protein CASSEHRAYGYTF.

This chain joins TRBV7-9 and TRBJ2-7, with TRBD1 identical over 11 bases. This CDR3 is 15 amino acids long. Germline lookup yields CDR1 SEHNR and CDR2 FQNEAQ (reference sequence). V was pared by 3 bases and J by 2 bases, with 3 bases of the junction left unmatched. In DNA form, the CDR3 reads TGTGCCAGCAGCTTTGCGGGACAGGGGGCCTACGAGCAGTACTTC. Encoded protein: CASSFAGQGAYEQYF.

The V gene is TRBV9, the J gene TRBJ1-2; weak D call: TRBD1 (6 bases). Trimming shortened V by 0 bases and J by 0 bases, and 18 bases separated the two germline ends. Per germline, CDR1 SGDLS and CDR2 YYNGEE. The CDR3 has 18 residues. CDR3 bases: TGTGCCAGCAGCGTAGGACTGAGGCAAGAGGGGGCTAACTATGGCTACACCTTC. Its protein is CASSVGLRQEGANYGYTF.

The CDR3 region is CASSSGTDNQPQHF. CDR3 coding DNA: TGTGCCAGCAGCTCGGGGACAGATAATCAGCCCCAGCATTTT. The chain couples TRBV7-6 to TRBJ1-5, with 7 bases lining up with TRBD1. The germline V gene encodes CDR1 SGHVS and CDR2 FNYEAQ. V lost 4 bases to trimming and J lost 4 bases; unmatched junction nucleotides: 4. The CDR3 consists of 14 residues.

This clone appeared once. Here the CDR3 reads CASRGWTNEKLFF. The CDR3 nucleotides are TGTGCCAGTAGGGGTTGGACTAATGAAAAACTGTTTTTT. The chain combines TRBV5-6 with TRBJ1-4; possible D gene TRBD1, 5 bases. CDR3 length equals 13 residues. The germline V and J ends were trimmed by 8 bases and 2 bases, with 10 bases remaining between them. Germline-derived CDR1 and CDR2 are SGHDT and YYEEEE. The full variable domain, in which reference TRBV5-6 and TRBJ1-4 provide the parts outside the CDR3, is DAGVTQSPTHLIKTRGQQVTLRCSPKSGHDTVSWYQQALGQGPQFIFQYYEEEERQRGNFPDRFSGHQFPNYSSELNVNALLLGDSALYLCASRGWTNEKLFFGSGTQLSVL.

CDR3 DNA: TGTGCCAGCAGCGTAGATCCAGGGGCGGCATCTGGCTACACCTTC. Its protein product is CASSVDPGAASGYTF. The chain couples TRBV9 to TRBJ1-2, with a weak D call TRBD1 (6 bases). Germline lookup yields CDR1 SGDLS and CDR2 YYNGEE. The CDR3 has 15 residues. Trimming stripped 0 bases from V and 7 bases from J, with 16 bases between.

The chain combines TRBV10-1 with TRBJ2-2; 10 nucleotides agree with TRBD1. Germline CDR1 and CDR2: WNHNN and SYGVQD (reference sequence). V lost 3 bases and J lost 0; bases outside the gene matches: 4. The CDR3 contains 17 residues. The chain's CDR3 is CASSESGTGANTGELFF. CDR3 sequence (DNA): TGCGCCAGCAGTGAATCTGGGACAGGGGCGAACACCGGGGAGCTGTTTTTT.

This clone was seen only a few times. The V and J genes are TRBV28 and TRBJ1-4; TRBD1 agrees at 8 bases. Germline CDR1 is MDHEN and CDR2 is SYDVKM. V was clipped by 5 bases and J by 7 bases; unmatched bases: 6. The CDR3 is 14 residues long. This chain's CDR3 is CASSRTGRTEKLFF. Written as DNA, the CDR3 is TGTGCCAGCAGTAGGACAGGGAGAACTGAAAAACTGTTTTTT.

This rearrangement joins TRBV10-1 to TRBJ2-3; TRBD1 agrees at 7 bases. J was trimmed by 1 base and V by 6 bases; bases with no gene match: 4. Germline values: CDR1 WNHNN, CDR2 SYGVQD (reference sequence). The CDR3 is made up of 14 amino acids. CDR3 nucleotide sequence: TGCGCCAGCAGGAAGGGGGCTGGCACAGATACGCAGTATTTT. Translation: CASRKGAGTDTQYF.

As for this clone: An end of the junction does not agree with germline; a read error may underlie this. The chain recombines TRBV15 with TRBJ1-5; D call uncertain. CDR1 and CDR2 (germline): LNHNV, YYDKDF (reference sequence). The CDR3 loop spans 15 amino acids. Here the CDR3 reads CATTRGHISNQPQHF. CDR3 bases: TGTGCCACCACCAGAGGGCACATTAGCAATCAGCCCCAGCATTTT.

The CDR3 reads CASSLTGANTGELFF. DNA for the CDR3: TGTGCCAGCAGCTTGACAGGGGCGAACACCGGGGAGCTGTTTTTT. The chain joins TRBV7-9 to TRBJ2-2, with TRBD1 matching over 8 bases. Losses at the gene ends were 3 bases for V and 0 bases for J; bases not matched to a gene: 0. Germline loops: CDR1 SEHNR, CDR2 FQNEAQ (reference sequence). The CDR3 consists of 15 residues.

The CDR3 sequence: CASSLVIPSPLHF. The CDR3 DNA is TGTGCCAGCAGCTTAGTCATCCCATCACCCCTCCACTTT. The chain joins TRBV7-9 to TRBJ1-6; D is undetermined. Deletions cut 1 base from V and 10 bases from J, with 8 bases between. The CDR3 length is 13 residues. In germline, CDR1 is SEHNR, CDR2 FQNEAQ (reference sequence).